This TCR beta chain was identified in a study of neoadjuvant anti-PD-1 for oral cavity cancer. Germline V gives CDR1 SNHLY, CDR2 FYNNEI. V lost 4 bases and J lost 2, with 8 bases in between. This CDR3 contains 13 residues. The table came from immunoSEQ multiplex PCR; TCRdb's copy has only in-frame clones and leaves some out. The sample lists 6,500 to 7,500 clones; around 40% were seen once. This clone has more than one count but fewer than ten. The rearrangement uses TRBV2 and TRBJ1-2, with no clear D. The input for sequencing was tumor tissue, taken before nivolumab (anti-PD-1) treatment. This TCR was sampled from a person aged 40 to 85 with oral cavity squamous cell carcinoma. The CDR3 DNA reads as TGTGCCAGCAGTGGAGGTCCCAACTATGGCTACACCTTC. It specifies CASSGGPNYGYTF.